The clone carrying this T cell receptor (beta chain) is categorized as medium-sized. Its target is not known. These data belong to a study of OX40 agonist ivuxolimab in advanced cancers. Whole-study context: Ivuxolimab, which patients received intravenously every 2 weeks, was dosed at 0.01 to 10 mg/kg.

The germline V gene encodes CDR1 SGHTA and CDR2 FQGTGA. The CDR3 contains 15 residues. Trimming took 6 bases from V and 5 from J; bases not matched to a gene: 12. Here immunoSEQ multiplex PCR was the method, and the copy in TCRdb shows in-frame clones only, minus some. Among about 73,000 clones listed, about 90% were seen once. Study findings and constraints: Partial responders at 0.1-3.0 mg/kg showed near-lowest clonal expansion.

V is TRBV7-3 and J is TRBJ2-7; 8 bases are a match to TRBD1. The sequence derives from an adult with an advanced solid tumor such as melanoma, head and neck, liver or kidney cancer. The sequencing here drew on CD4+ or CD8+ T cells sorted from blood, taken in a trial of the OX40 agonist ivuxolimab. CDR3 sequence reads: CASSPSGGAGDEQYF. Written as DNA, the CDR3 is TGTGCCAGCAGTCCCTCAGGGGGCGCTGGGGACGAGCAGTACTTC. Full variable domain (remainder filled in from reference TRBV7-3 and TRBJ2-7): GAGVSQTPSNKVTEKGKYVELRCDPISGHTALYWYRQSLGQGPEFLIYFQGTGAADDSGLPNDRFFAVRPEGSVSTLKIQRTERGDSAVYLCASSPSGGAGDEQYFGPGTRLTVT.